A single sample gave rise to the 17 T cell receptor beta chains below, sequenced in a study of blood T cell repertoires in COVID-19. TCRdb's table, derived via immunoSEQ multiplex PCR, lists solely in-frame clones and lacks some. The sample contains about 140,000 clones, approximately 80% of which appear only once. The sequenced sample consisted of peripheral blood. The receptors come from a human donor in a cohort sampled during active COVID-19.

The chain carries TRBV5-5 and TRBJ2-5, with 7 nucleotides matching TRBD1. The CDR3 spans 14 residues. The germline V gene has CDR1 SGHKS and CDR2 YYEKEE (reference sequence). V gave up 4 bases and J gave up 2 bases; unmatched junction bases: 5. CDR3: CASSRDRTQETQYF. The CDR3 bases are TGTGCCAGCAGCCGGGACAGAACGCAAGAGACCCAGTACTTC.

This clone was recorded only once. V and J are TRBV6-5 and TRBJ2-2; a possible D gene is TRBD1 (5 bases). Per germline, CDR1 MNHEY and CDR2 SVGAGI. The CDR3 runs 15 residues. Deletions cut 2 bases from V and 6 bases from J, with 13 bases between. The CDR3 loop reads CASSYRAGMAGELFF. The CDR3 coding sequence is TGTGCCAGCAGTTACCGGGCAGGGATGGCCGGGGAGCTGTTTTTT.

The CDR3 region is CASSGDLGYTF. The DNA for the CDR3 is TGTGCCAGCAGCGGGGATTTAGGCTACACCTTC. The chain combines TRBV2 with TRBJ1-2; D remains ambiguous. This CDR3 region has 11 residues. Trimming removed 6 bases from V and 8 bases from J, with 10 bases in between. The germline V gene encodes CDR1 SNHLY and CDR2 FYNNEI.

The chain links TRBV6-2 or TRBV6-3 to TRBJ1-5, with 7 bases that match TRBD1. CDR3 size: 13 residues. Per germline, CDR1 MNHEY and CDR2 SVGEGT. The trim removed 8 bases at V and 11 bases at J, leaving 12 bases unmatched. This CDR3 reads CASCPDRVRSQHF. The CDR3, as DNA: TGTGCCAGCTGCCCCGACAGGGTTCGATCCCAGCATTTT.

The V and J genes are TRBV10-3 and TRBJ1-5; weak D call: TRBD1 (6 bases). Trimming stripped 5 bases from V and 8 bases from J, with 16 bases between. There are 14 residues in the CDR3. The V gene's germline CDR1 is ENHRY and CDR2 SYGVKD. The CDR3 spells CAISIDRTHKPQHF. The CDR3 nucleotides read TGTGCCATCAGTATTGACAGGACCCATAAGCCCCAGCATTTT.

The chain links TRBV5-1 to TRBJ1-1; 9 positions agree with TRBD1. This CDR3 region has 17 residues. From germline, CDR1 is SGHRS and CDR2 YFSETQ. V shed 3 bases and J 5 bases; nucleotides not matched to a gene: 14. The CDR3 sequence: CASSSLLSGTGSTEAFF. The DNA of the CDR3 is TGCGCCAGCAGCTCCCTCTTGTCCGGGACAGGGAGTACTGAAGCTTTCTTT.

This clone was seen only once. V gene TRBV6-1 combines with J gene TRBJ2-5, with a weak D call TRBD2 (7 bases). V dropped 2 bases and J dropped 2 bases, with 12 bases sitting between them. The CDR3 is 15 residues long. Germline values: CDR1 MNHNS, CDR2 SASEGT. The CDR3 nucleotides read TGTGCCAGCAGTGAAATGGCGGGGGCTCAAGAGACCCAGTACTTC. The encoded protein is CASSEMAGAQETQYF.

The sample holds a few counts of this clone. The gene calls are TRBV28 and TRBJ1-2; 8 nucleotides match TRBD1. Germline CDR1 and CDR2: MDHEN and SYDVKM. V dropped 7 bases and J dropped 7; count of bases not matched to a gene: 14. The CDR3 runs 15 residues. The CDR3, as DNA: TGTGCCAGCACCACCTCTCGGACAGGGTATTCTGGCTACACCTTC. Protein sequence: CASTTSRTGYSGYTF.

The chain employs TRBV6-4 and TRBJ2-3; 12 bases match TRBD2. Looked up from germline, CDR1 is MRHNA and CDR2 is SNTAGT. This CDR3 has 16 residues. The V gene end was trimmed by 5 bases and the J gene end by 11 bases; junction bases not matched to a gene: 14. CDR3 DNA sequence: TGTGCCAGCAGTCCCTCCCCTAGCGGGGGGGCCAAGGTGCAGTATTTT. This sequence encodes CASSPSPSGGAKVQYF.

With regard to this clone: Other nucleotide sequences from this sample produce the same CDR3. This chain links TRBV7-3 with TRBJ2-1, with D possibly matching TRBD1 (6 bases). CDR1 SGHTA and CDR2 FQGTGA come from the germline V gene. The CDR3 contains 15 residues. V gave up 5 bases and J gave up 1 base, with 12 bases separating them. This CDR3 reads CASSLDRGSYNEQFF. CDR3 nucleotide sequence: TGTGCCAGCAGCCTCGATAGGGGGTCCTACAATGAGCAGTTCTTC.

This clone occurred once. This chain uses TRBV7-8 with TRBJ1-1; 7 nucleotides line up with TRBD1. This CDR3 spans 20 amino acids. V shed 5 bases, J shed 2 bases, and the junction held 23 bases outside the gene matches. Germline V gene data show CDR1 as SGHVS and CDR2 as FQNEAQ. In DNA form, the CDR3 reads TGTGCCAGCAGCCCCGGGAGGGGGACGAGACAGGGAAAGATCAACACTGAAGCTTTCTTT. It is translated as CASSPGRGTRQGKINTEAFF.

CDR3 coding DNA: TGTGCCAGCAGTTACGGCAGGGGGCTCAACTATGGCTACACCTTC. Amino acid sequence: CASSYGRGLNYGYTF. V usage is TRBV6-2 or TRBV6-3 and J usage is TRBJ1-2; TRBD1 aligns across 8 bases. Trimming at V came to 2 bases and at J to 2 bases, leaving 4 bases not matched to a gene. Germline V gene data show CDR1 as MNHEY and CDR2 as SVGEGT. The CDR3 runs 15 residues.

This clone was recorded a few times. For the CDR3, the DNA is TGTGCCAGCAGCCCCGATAGTATGGAGACCCAGTACTTC. Its protein product is CASSPDSMETQYF. The chain is built from TRBV11-3 and TRBJ2-5; D not resolved. Germline CDR1 reads SGHNT; CDR2 reads YENEEA. Trimming shortened V by 5 bases and J by 5 bases, and 12 bases separated the two germline ends. The CDR3 length is 13 residues. Full variable domain (rest looked up from reference TRBV11-3 and TRBJ2-5): EAGVVQSPRYKIIEKKQPVAFWCNPISGHNTLYWYLQNLGQGPELLIRYENEEAVDDSQLPKDRFSAERLKGVDSTLKIQPAELGDSAVYLCASSPDSMETQYFGPGTRLLVL.

V usage is TRBV5-4 and J usage is TRBJ2-1; TRBD2 matches at 10 bases. The germline gives CDR1 SGHNT, CDR2 YYREEE (reference sequence). Trimming cost V 2 bases and J 5 bases; bases outside gene matches: 4. The CDR3 covers 15 residues. The CDR3 DNA sequence: TGTGCCAGCAGCTTCAGGACTAGCGGAAACAATGAGCAGTTCTTC. Amino acids: CASSFRTSGNNEQFF.

V gene TRBV2 combines with J gene TRBJ1-1; 10 nucleotides agree with TRBD1. In germline, CDR1 is SNHLY, CDR2 FYNNEI. This CDR3 contains 16 residues. The ends lost 3 bases at V and 7 bases at J; junction bases unmatched: 11. The CDR3 loop reads CASSEGIWDRGNEAFF. The CDR3 nucleotides are TGTGCCAGCAGTGAGGGGATATGGGACAGGGGCAATGAAGCTTTCTTT.

The V call is TRBV5-8, the J call TRBJ2-7; weak D call: TRBD2 (5 bases). The CDR3 runs to 15 residues. Between the trimmed V and J ends, which lost 2 bases and 0 bases, there was a span of 12 bases. Germline CDR1 is SGHTS and CDR2 is YDEGEE. CDR3 sequence reads: CASSFYQRISYEQYF. The CDR3 DNA reads TGTGCCAGCAGCTTTTATCAGCGGATCTCCTACGAGCAGTACTTC. Based on the CDR3 plus reference TRBV5-8 and TRBJ2-7, the full variable domain is EAGVTQSPTHLIKTRGQQATLRCSPISGHTSVYWYQQALGLGLQFLLWYDEGEERNRGNFPPRFSGRQFPNYSSELNVNALELEDSALYLCASSFYQRISYEQYFGPGTRLTVT.

This sequence joins TRBV3-1 (or the pseudogene TRBV3-2) and TRBJ2-2, with no clear D. The CDR3 is 18 residues long. V was clipped by 2 bases and J by 3 bases, with 19 bases between them. Germline CDR1 is LGHDT and CDR2 is YNNKEL (reference sequence). Written as DNA, the CDR3 is TGTGCCAGCAGCCAACCCCGGCGCGGTATCTATGACACCGGGGAGCTGTTTTTT. The encoded protein is CASSQPRRGIYDTGELFF.